This TCR beta chain was profiled in a study of shared clonotypes between healthy human individuals. Findings of the study overall: Non-shared clonotypes displayed generation probabilities falling below those of clonotypes present in all four donors.

This clone appeared a few times. Its specificity is not known. Produced via immunoSEQ multiplex PCR; TCRdb's table is partial and in-frame only. The table records some 630,000 clones, more than 70% of them present only once. The receptor was isolated from a woman aged 25-40 years in good health. The specimen sequenced was memory CD4+ T cells sorted from blood. As to subset: CD45RA-negative fraction.

The CDR3 region is CASSLASSYEQYF. The CDR3 DNA is TGTGCCAGCAGCTTGGCTTCGTCCTACGAGCAGTACTTC. The gene calls are TRBV11-2 and TRBJ2-7; no firm D call. Germline CDR1 SGHAT, CDR2 FQNNGV. The CDR3 spans 13 residues. V lost 3 bases, J lost 1 base, and 7 bases lay in between.